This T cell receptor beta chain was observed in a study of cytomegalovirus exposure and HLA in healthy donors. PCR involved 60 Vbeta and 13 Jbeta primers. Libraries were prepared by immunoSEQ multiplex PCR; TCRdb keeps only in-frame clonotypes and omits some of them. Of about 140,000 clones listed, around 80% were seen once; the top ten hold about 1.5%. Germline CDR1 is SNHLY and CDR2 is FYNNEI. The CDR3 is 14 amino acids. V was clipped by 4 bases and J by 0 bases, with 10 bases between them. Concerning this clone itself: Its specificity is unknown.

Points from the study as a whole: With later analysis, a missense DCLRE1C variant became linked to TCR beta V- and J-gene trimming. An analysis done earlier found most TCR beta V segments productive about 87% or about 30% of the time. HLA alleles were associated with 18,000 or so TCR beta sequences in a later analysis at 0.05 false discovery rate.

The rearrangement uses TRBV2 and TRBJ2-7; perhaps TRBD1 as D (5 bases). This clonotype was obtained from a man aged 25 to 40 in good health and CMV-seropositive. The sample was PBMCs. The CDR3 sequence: CASSVDKSSYEQYF. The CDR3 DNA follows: TGTGCCAGCAGTGTGGACAAGAGCTCCTACGAGCAGTACTTC.